This T cell receptor beta chain was obtained from a study of blood T cells in healthy people across ages. Looking at the study overall: Capture via template switching afforded approximately one barcoded beta molecule per two T cells.

With regard to this clonotype: Its specificity is unknown.

PCR was performed a second time for about 6 to 11 cycles using a sample-barcoded 5' primer and a J-beta primer mix. The authors tagged each cDNA molecule using a template-switch adaptor with 12 random nucleotides. TCRdb reanalysed the 5' RACE reads using MiXCR and keeps one entry per CDR3 protein. In the table there are 600,000 to 800,000 distinct CDR3 sequences, more than 20% of which are singletons. CDR3 size: 14 residues. Trimming at V came to 2 bases and at J to 3 bases, leaving 1 base not matched to a gene. Per germline, CDR1 ENHRY and CDR2 SYGVKD. Study-wide results and caveats: Any changes in expanded clonotypes were possibly confounded, as donor CMV status remained unknown. More naive CD4+ cells and higher diversity marked long-lived donors relative to aged donors.

The genes are TRBV10-3 and TRBJ2-3; TRBD1 agrees at 8 bases. The origin of this receptor is a man between 65 and 85 years old in good health. The sample consisted of blood. CDR3 sequence: CAISEGQGTDTQYF. The CDR3 nucleotides are TGTGCCATCAGTGAGGGACAGGGAACAGATACGCAGTATTTT.